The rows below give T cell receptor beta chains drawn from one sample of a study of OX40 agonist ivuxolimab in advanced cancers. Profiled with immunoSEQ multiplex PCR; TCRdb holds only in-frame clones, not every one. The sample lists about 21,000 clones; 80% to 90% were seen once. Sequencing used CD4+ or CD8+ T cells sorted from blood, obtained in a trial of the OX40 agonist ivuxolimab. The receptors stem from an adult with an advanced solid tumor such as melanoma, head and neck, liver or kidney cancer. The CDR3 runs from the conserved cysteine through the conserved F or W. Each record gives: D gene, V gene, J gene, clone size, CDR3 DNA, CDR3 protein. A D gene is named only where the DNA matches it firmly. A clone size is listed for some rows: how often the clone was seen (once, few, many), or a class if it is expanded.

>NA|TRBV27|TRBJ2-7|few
TGTGCCAGCAGTTTATCGTCACGGGGCGCCTACTACGAGCAGTACTTC
CASSLSSRGAYYEQYF
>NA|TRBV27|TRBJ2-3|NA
TGTGCCAGCAGTTTATCGGGGACCCGGGCGGATACGCAGTATTTT
CASSLSGTRADTQYF
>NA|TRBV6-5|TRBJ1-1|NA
TGTGCCAGCAGTTACTCGAGTACGGGGATGAACACTGAAGCTTTCTTT
CASSYSSTGMNTEAFF
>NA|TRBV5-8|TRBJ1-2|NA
TGTGCCAGCAGCTTGGGATTTACGGGGTCCTATGGCTACACCTTC
CASSLGFTGSYGYTF
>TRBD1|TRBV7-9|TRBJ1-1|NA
TGTGCCAGCAGCCCGACAGGGTTAATGTACACTGAAGCTTTCTTT
CASSPTGLMYTEAFF
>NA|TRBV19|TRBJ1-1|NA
TGTGCCAGTAGTATGGGGGGATCGGGTGAAGCTTTCTTT
CASSMGGSGEAFF
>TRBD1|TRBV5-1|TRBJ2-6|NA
TGCGCCAGCAGCCGGACAGGGGCTGGGGCCAACGTCCTGACTTTC
CASSRTGAGANVLTF
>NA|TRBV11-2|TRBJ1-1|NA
TGTGCCAGCAGCTTCGGACCAACCATGAACACTGAAGCTTTCTTT
CASSFGPTMNTEAFF
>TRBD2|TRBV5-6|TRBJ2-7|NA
TGTGCCAGCAGCTTGGGCGGGAGCTCCTACGAGCAGTACTTC
CASSLGGSSYEQYF
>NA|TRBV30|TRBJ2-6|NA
TGTGCCTGGAGTCCGACCACAGTCTCTGGGGCCAACGTCCTGACTTTC
CAWSPTTVSGANVLTF
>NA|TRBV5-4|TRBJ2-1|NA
TGTGCCAGCAGCTTACCCCCCTACAATGAGCAGTTCTTC
CASSLPPYNEQFF
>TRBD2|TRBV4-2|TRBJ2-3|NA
TGTGCCAGCAGCCAAGGCGGGGGACCCACAGATACGCAGTATTTT
CASSQGGGPTDTQYF
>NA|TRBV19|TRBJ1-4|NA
TGTGCCAGTAGTATACCGAGGGCTGGGGAAAAACTGTTTTTT
CASSIPRAGEKLFF
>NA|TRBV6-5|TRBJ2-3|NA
TGTGCCAGCAGTTACTCGGGTTCAGATACGCAGTATTTT
CASSYSGSDTQYF
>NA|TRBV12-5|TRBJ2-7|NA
TGTGCTAGTGGTTTGGTCCACGAGCAGTACTTC
CASGLVHEQYF
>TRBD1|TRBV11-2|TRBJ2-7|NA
TGTGCCAGCAGCATCAGGGGGTTCGAGCAGTACTTC
CASSIRGFEQYF
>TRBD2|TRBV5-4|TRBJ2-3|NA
TGTGCCAGCAGCCTAGGACGGGGGGGTCTAGATACGCAGTATTTT
CASSLGRGGLDTQYF
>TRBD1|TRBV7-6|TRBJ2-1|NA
TGTGCCAGCAGCTTAGTCCAGGGGGCGAACAATGAGCAGTTCTTC
CASSLVQGANNEQFF
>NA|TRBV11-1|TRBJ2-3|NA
TGTGCCGTTCGAGATACGCAGTATTTT
CAVRDTQYF
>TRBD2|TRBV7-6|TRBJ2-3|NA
TGTGCCAGCAGCTCCCGACTAGCGGGGGGCCCAGATACGCAGTATTTT
CASSSRLAGGPDTQYF
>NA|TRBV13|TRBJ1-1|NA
TGTGCCAGCAGCTTAGATCCAGAAACTGAAGCTTTCTTT
CASSLDPETEAFF
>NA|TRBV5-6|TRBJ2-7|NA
TGTGCCAGCAGTTCGGGCCACTCCGGCTACGAGCAGTACTTC
CASSSGHSGYEQYF